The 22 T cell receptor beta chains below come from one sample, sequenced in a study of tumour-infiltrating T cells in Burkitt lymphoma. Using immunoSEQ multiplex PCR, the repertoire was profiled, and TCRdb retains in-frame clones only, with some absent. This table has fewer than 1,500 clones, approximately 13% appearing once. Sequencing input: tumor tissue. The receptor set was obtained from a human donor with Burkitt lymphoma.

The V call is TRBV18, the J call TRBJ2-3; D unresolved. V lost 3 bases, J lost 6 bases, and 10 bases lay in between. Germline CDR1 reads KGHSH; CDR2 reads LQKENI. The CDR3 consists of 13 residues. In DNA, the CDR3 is TGTGCCAGCTCACCTCCTGCTCTTGATACGCAGTATTTT. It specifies CASSPPALDTQYF. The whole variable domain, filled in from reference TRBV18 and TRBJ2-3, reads NAGVMQNPRHLVRRRGQEARLRCSPMKGHSHVYWYRQLPEEGLKFMVYLQKENIIDESGMPKERFSAEFPKEGPSILRIQQVVRGDSAAYFCASSPPALDTQYFGPGTRLTVL.

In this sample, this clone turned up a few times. CDR3 DNA sequence: TGTGCCAGCAGCCCCTGGACAGGTCTTGAAGCTTTCTTT. Amino acid sequence: CASSPWTGLEAFF. The chain joins TRBV7-6 to TRBJ1-1; 7 bases are a match to TRBD1. Germline CDR1 reads SGHVS; CDR2 reads FNYEAQ. The CDR3 length is 13 residues. V lost 5 bases to trimming and J lost 7 bases; unmatched junction nucleotides: 7.

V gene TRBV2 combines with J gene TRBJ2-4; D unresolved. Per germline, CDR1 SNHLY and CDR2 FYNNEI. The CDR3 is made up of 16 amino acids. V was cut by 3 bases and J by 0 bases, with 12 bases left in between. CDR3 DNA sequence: TGTGCCAGCAGTGAGGACGGGCTACTAGCCAAAAACATTCAGTACTTC. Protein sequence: CASSEDGLLAKNIQYF.

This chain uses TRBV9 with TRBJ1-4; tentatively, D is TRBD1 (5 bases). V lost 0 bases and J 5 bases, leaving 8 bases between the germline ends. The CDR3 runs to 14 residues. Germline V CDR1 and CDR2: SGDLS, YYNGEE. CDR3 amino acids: CASSVVTVNEKLFF. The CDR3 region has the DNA TGTGCCAGCAGCGTAGTGACAGTAAATGAAAAACTGTTTTTT.

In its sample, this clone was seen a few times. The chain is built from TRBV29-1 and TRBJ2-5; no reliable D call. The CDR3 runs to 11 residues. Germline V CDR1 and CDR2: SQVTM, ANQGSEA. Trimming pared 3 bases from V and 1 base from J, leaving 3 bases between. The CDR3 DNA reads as TGCAGCGTTGATGGCCAAGAGACCCAGTACTTC. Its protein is CSVDGQETQYF. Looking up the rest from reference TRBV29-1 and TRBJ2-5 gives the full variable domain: SAVISQKPSRDICQRGTSLTIQCQVDSQVTMMFWYRQQPGQSLTLIATANQGSEATYESGFVIDKFPISRPNLTFSTLTVSNMSPEDSSIYLCSVDGQETQYFGPGTRLLVL.

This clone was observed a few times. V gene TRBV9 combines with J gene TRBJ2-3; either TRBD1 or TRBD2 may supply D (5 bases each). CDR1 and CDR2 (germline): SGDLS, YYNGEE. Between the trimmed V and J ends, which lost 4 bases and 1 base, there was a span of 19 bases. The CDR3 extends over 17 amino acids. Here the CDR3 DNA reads TGTGCCAGCAGCCCTGACGGGGCACCTTCTGGCACAGATACGCAGTATTTT. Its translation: CASSPDGAPSGTDTQYF.

The DNA for the CDR3 is TGTGCCAGCAGCTTAGACGACTACCTTAGGCAGTTCTTC. Translation gives CASSLDDYLRQFF. This chain links TRBV7-9 with TRBJ2-1; possible D gene TRBD2, 5 bases. V was cut by 1 base and J by 12 bases, with 13 bases left in between. The CDR3 loop spans 13 amino acids. Per the germline V gene, CDR1 is SEHNR and CDR2 is FQNEAQ (reference sequence).

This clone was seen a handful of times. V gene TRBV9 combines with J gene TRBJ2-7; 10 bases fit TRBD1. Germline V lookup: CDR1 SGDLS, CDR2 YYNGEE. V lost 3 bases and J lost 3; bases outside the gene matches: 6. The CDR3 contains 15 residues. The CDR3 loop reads CASSEGTGVYYEQYF. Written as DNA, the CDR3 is TGTGCCAGCAGCGAGGGGACAGGGGTTTACTACGAGCAGTACTTC.

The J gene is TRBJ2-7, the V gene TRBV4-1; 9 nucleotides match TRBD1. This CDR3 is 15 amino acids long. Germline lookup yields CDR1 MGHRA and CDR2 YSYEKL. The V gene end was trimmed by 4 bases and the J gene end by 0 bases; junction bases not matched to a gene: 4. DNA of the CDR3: TGCGCCAGCAGCCGAGACAGGGGGACCTCCTACGAGCAGTACTTC. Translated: CASSRDRGTSYEQYF.

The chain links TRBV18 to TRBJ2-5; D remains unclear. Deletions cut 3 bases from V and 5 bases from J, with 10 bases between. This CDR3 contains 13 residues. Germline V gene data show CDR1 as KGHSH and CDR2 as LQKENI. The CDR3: CASSPSGWETQYF. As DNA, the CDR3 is TGTGCCAGCTCACCGTCCGGGTGGGAGACCCAGTACTTC.

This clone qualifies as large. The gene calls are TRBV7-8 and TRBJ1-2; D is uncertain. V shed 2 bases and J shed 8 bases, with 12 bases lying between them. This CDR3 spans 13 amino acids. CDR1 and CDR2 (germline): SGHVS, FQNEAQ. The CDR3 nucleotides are TGTGCCAGCAGCTTACATGCTTCTCGGGGCTACACCTTC. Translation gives CASSLHASRGYTF.

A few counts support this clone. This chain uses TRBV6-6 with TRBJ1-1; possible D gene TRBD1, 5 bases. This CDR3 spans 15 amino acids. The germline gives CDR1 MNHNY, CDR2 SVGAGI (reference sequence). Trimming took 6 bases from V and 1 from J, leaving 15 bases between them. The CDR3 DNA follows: TGTGCCAGCAGCCTTAGGGGACGACGGAACACTGAAGCTTTCTTT. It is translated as CASSLRGRRNTEAFF.

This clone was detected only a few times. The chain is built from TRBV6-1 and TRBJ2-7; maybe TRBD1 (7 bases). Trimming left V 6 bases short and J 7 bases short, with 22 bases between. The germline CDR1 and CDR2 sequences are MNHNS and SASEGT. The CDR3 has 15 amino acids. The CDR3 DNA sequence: TGTGCCAGCAGGCCCCCAGGGGGGTCTTTTGGGGAGCAGTACTTC. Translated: CASRPPGGSFGEQYF.

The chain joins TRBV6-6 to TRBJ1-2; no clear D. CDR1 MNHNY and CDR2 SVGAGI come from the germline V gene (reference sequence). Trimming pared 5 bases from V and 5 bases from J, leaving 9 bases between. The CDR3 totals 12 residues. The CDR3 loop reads CASSPPEYGYTF. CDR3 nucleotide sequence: TGTGCCAGCAGTCCCCCCGAATATGGCTACACCTTC.

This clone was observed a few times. The CDR3 DNA sequence: TGCGCCAGCAGCCAAGATGATGTTGGCTACAATGAGCAGTTCTTC. This translates into CASSQDDVGYNEQFF. The V and J genes are TRBV4-3 and TRBJ2-1; D remains unclear. The CDR3 spans 15 residues. The ends were cut back, 0 bases at V and 3 bases at J, with 9 bases in the middle. CDR1 is LGHNA, CDR2 YSLEER, per germline.

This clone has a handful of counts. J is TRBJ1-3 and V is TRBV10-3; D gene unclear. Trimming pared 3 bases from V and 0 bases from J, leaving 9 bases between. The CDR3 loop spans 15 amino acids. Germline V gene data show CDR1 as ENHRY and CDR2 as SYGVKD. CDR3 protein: CAISDGGSSGNTIYF. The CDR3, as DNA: TGTGCCATCAGTGACGGCGGTTCCTCTGGAAACACCATATATTTT.

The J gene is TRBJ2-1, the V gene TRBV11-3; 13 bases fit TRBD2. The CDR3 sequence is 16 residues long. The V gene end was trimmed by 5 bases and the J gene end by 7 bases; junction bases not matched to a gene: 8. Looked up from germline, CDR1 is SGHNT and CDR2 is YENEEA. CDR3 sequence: CASSARTSGRMNEQFF. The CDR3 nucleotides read TGTGCCAGCAGCGCCCGGACTAGCGGGAGAATGAATGAGCAGTTCTTC.

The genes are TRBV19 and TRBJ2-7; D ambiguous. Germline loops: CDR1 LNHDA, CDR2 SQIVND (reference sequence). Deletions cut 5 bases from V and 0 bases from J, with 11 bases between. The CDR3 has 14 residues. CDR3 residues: CASSYLQGSYEQYF. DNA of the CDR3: TGTGCCAGTAGTTATTTGCAAGGCTCCTACGAGCAGTACTTC. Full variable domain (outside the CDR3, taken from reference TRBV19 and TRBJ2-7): DGGITQSPKYLFRKEGQNVTLSCEQNLNHDAMYWYRQDPGQGLRLIYYSQIVNDFQKGDIAEGYSVSREKKESFPLTVTSAQKNPTAFYLCASSYLQGSYEQYFGPGTRLTVT.

In DNA, the CDR3 is TGTGCCAGCAGCCCACCAGCGGGAAGAAACACCGGGGAGCTGTTTTTT. Encoded protein: CASSPPAGRNTGELFF. The rearrangement links TRBV9 to TRBJ2-2, with 7 bases that match TRBD2. The germline V gene has CDR1 SGDLS and CDR2 YYNGEE. Trimming took 4 bases from V and 2 from J; bases not matched to a gene: 8. CDR3 length equals 16 residues.

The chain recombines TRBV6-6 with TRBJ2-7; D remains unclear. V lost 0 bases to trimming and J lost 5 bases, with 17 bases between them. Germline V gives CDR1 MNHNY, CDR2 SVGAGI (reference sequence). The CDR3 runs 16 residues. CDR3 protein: CASSYSIGQVGHEQYF. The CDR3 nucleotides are TGTGCCAGCAGTTACTCGATAGGTCAGGTCGGACACGAGCAGTACTTC.

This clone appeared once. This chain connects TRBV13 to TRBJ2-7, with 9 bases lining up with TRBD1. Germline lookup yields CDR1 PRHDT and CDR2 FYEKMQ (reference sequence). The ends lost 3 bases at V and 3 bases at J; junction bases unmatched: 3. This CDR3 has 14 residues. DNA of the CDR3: TGTGCCAGCAGCTTTGGACAGGGGCGCTACGAGCAGTACTTC. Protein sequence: CASSFGQGRYEQYF. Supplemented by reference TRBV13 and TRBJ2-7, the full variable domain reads AAGVIQSPRHLIKEKRETATLKCYPIPRHDTVYWYQQGPGQDPQFLISFYEKMQSDKGSIPDRFSAQQFSDYHSELNMSSLELGDSALYFCASSFGQGRYEQYFGPGTRLTVT.

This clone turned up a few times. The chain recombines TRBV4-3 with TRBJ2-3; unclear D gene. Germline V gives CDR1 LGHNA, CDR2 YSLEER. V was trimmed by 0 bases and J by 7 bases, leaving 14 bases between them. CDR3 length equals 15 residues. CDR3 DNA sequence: TGCGCCAGCAGCCAAGATAAAGTAGGTCTGAATACGCAGTATTTT. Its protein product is CASSQDKVGLNTQYF.